This TCR beta chain was profiled in a study of blood T cell repertoires in COVID-19. The germline V and J ends were trimmed by 6 bases and 6 bases, with 14 bases remaining between them. CDR3 size: 13 residues. CDR1 MNHNY and CDR2 SVGAGI come from the germline V gene (reference sequence). Data came from immunoSEQ multiplex PCR; TCRdb stores just in-frame clones and leaves some out. Of tens of thousands of clones listed, roughly nine tenths were seen once; the top ten hold roughly 3.8%. The receptor was isolated from a man in his fifties or sixties with acute or convalescent COVID-19. This chain links TRBV6-6 with TRBJ1-1, with D perhaps matching TRBD1 (6 bases). The sequenced sample consisted of peripheral blood. CDR3 in amino acids: CASSRGFNAEAFF. The CDR3 DNA reads TGTGCCAGCAGCAGGGGCTTTAACGCTGAAGCTTTCTTT.